These 6 T cell receptor beta chains share one sample of origin, sequenced in a study of cytomegalovirus exposure and HLA in healthy donors. This PCR relied on a set of 60 Vbeta primers and 13 Jbeta primers. Data came from immunoSEQ multiplex PCR; TCRdb stores just in-frame clones and leaves some out. The sample records about 160,000 clones, 79% being singletons. The sequenced sample consisted of PBMCs. The receptor set was obtained from a man aged 40-55 years in good health and CMV-seronegative.

The V gene is TRBV18, the J gene TRBJ1-2; maybe TRBD1 (6 bases). The CDR3 length is 13 residues. Between the trimmed V and J ends, which lost 4 bases and 0 bases, there was a span of 6 bases. Germline values: CDR1 KGHSH, CDR2 LQKENI. The CDR3: CASSQGANYGYTF. The CDR3, as DNA: TGTGCCAGCTCACAGGGGGCTAACTATGGCTACACCTTC.

The chain has TRBV13 and TRBJ2-3, with 7 bases that match TRBD2. The V gene end was trimmed by 5 bases and the J gene end by 1 base; junction bases not matched to a gene: 6. The CDR3 runs to 15 residues. Germline CDR1 PRHDT, CDR2 FYEKMQ (reference sequence). CDR3 region: CASSPRGSGTDTQYF. For the CDR3, the DNA is TGTGCCAGCAGCCCCCGCGGGAGTGGCACAGATACGCAGTATTTT.

The chain links TRBV7-2 to TRBJ2-7; no clear D. CDR1 and CDR2 from the germline V gene are SGHTA and FQGNSA. The V gene lost 5 bases and the J gene lost 6 bases, with 14 bases spanning the gap. CDR3 length: 13 amino acids. The CDR3 sequence: CASSPNFGPEQYF. The CDR3 nucleotides are TGTGCCAGCAGCCCCAATTTTGGGCCCGAGCAGTACTTC.

The rearrangement links TRBV5-1 to TRBJ2-6, with 8 bases fitting TRBD2. The V gene's germline CDR1 is SGHRS and CDR2 YFSETQ. With 0 bases clipped from V and 2 bases from J, the junction kept 1 base outside the gene matches. CDR3 length: 16 amino acids. CDR3 region: CASSLASGPGANVLTF. In DNA form, the CDR3 reads TGCGCCAGCAGCTTGGCTAGCGGGCCTGGGGCCAACGTCCTGACTTTC.

This rearrangement joins TRBV10-3 to TRBJ1-2; D might be TRBD1 (6 bases). The CDR3 consists of 15 residues. Trimming left V 8 bases short and J 6 bases short, with 22 bases between. The germline V gene encodes CDR1 ENHRY and CDR2 SYGVKD. CDR3: CAIGLQGVAANGYTF. CDR3 DNA: TGTGCCATCGGCTTACAGGGTGTTGCGGCGAATGGCTACACCTTC.

Of note for this clone: This same CDR3 is encoded by further DNA sequences in the sample. The genes are TRBV5-1 and TRBJ2-7; 9 nucleotides align to TRBD1. In germline, CDR1 is SGHRS, CDR2 YFSETQ. There are 13 residues in the CDR3. Trimming cost V 6 bases and J 3 bases; bases outside gene matches: 4. CDR3 loop: CASTPGQGYEQYF. The CDR3 bases are TGCGCCAGCACGCCGGGACAGGGCTACGAGCAGTACTTC. Variable domain in full (rest from reference TRBV5-1 and TRBJ2-7): KAGVTQTPRYLIKTRGQQVTLSCSPISGHRSVSWYQQTPGQGLQFLFEYFSETQRNKGNFPGRFSGRQFSNSRSEMNVSTLELGDSALYLCASTPGQGYEQYFGPGTRLTVT.